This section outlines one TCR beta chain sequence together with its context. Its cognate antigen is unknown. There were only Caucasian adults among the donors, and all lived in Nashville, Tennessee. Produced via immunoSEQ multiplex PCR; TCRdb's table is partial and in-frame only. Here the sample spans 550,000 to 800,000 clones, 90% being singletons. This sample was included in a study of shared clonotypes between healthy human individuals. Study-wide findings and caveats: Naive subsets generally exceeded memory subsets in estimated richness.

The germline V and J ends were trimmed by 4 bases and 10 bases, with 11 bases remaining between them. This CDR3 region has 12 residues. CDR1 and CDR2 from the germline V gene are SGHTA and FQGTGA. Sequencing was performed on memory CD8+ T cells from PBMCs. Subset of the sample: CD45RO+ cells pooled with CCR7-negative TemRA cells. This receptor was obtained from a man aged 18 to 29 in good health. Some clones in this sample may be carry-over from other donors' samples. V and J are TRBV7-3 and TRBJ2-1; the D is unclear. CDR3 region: CASSSFEEEQFF. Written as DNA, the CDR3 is TGTGCCAGCAGCTCCTTTGAAGAGGAGCAGTTCTTC.